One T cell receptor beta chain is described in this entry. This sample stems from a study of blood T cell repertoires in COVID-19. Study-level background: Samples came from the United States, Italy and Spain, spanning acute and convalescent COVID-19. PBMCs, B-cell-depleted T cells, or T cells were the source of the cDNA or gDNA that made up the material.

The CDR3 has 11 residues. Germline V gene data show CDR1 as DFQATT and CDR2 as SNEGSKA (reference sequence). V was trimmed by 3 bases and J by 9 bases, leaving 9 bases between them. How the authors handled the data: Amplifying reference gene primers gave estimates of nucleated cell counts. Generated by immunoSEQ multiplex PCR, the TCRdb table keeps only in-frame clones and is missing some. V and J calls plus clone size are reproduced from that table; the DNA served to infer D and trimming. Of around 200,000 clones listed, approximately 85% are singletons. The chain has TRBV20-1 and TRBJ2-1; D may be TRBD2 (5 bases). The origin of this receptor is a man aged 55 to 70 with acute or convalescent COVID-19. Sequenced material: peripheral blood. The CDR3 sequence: CSARWGVEQFF. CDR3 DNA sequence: TGCAGTGCTAGGTGGGGAGTTGAGCAGTTCTTC.